This T cell receptor beta chain originates from a study of CD8 T cells in ankylosing spondylitis. General study findings and limits: Within peripheral blood, clones linked to disease were CD8+ and relatively rare.

One entry per CDR3 protein, called by TCRdb with MiXCR from the 5' RACE reads. The data show 200,000 to 300,000 distinct CDR3 sequences, about 9.1% seen once. A word on this clonotype: Its antigen remains unidentified.

The receptor comes from a male donor with ankylosing spondylitis or in good health (not recorded which). Input material: blood, either unsorted or a sorted T cell fraction (not recorded which).

Written as DNA, the CDR3 is TGTGCCAGCAGACCCTCCGGGGCACTTAGCAATGAGCAGTTCTTC. Translated: CASRPSGALSNEQFF. The chain combines TRBV12-3 or TRBV12-4 with TRBJ2-1; D tentatively fits TRBD1 or TRBD2 (5 bases each). V shed 6 bases and J shed 6 bases, with 18 bases lying between them. The CDR3 has 15 amino acids.